This T cell receptor beta chain stems from a study of technical replicates of blood from a few donors. TCRdb keeps only in-frame clones here, not all; method: immunoSEQ multiplex PCR. The data contain 70,000 or so clones, over 70% of them singletons. Germline assignment: CDR1 SGHNT and CDR2 YYREEE (reference sequence). The germline V and J ends were trimmed by 4 bases and 0 bases, with 13 bases remaining between them. The CDR3 extends over 15 amino acids. This clone has a single count. The sample taken for sequencing was PBMCs. The chain uses TRBV5-4 and TRBJ1-1, with no clear D. This TCR was sampled from a human donor in good health. Some clones in this sample may be carry-over from other donors' samples. CDR3 sequence: CASSLEVGLNTEAFF. The CDR3 DNA reads TGTGCCAGCAGCCTGGAGGTGGGCTTGAACACTGAAGCTTTCTTT.